A selection of T cell receptor beta chains follows, all from one sample in a study of vaccination effects on CD4 cells after COVID-19. Clones were read by immunoSEQ multiplex PCR, and TCRdb kept only the in-frame ones, dropping some. The sample records approximately 54,000 clones, approximately 79% being singletons. These receptors have no known antigen. Sample: CD4+ T cells from PBMCs cultured with HCoV-229E spike peptides, taken before COVID-19 vaccination. The receptor set was obtained from a human donor who received a COVID-19 vaccine. CDR3s include the opening cysteine and the closing phenylalanine or tryptophan. The D gene is left open where the match is weak. Clone size, where shown, is once, few, many, or a class for clones that have expanded.

D: -
J: TRBJ1-1
V: TRBV2
size: -
CDR3: CASRRTANTEAFF
DNA: TGTGCCAGCAGGAGGACGGCGAACACTGAAGCTTTCTTT

D: -
J: TRBJ2-2
V: TRBV6-5
size: once
CDR3: CASSYKSRINTGELFF
DNA: TGTGCCAGCAGTTACAAGTCAAGAATTAACACCGGGGAGCTGTTTTTT

D: -
J: TRBJ1-5
V: TRBV7-8
size: -
CDR3: CASSLEPRVVRNQPQHF
DNA: TGTGCCAGCAGCTTAGAGCCCAGGGTGGTTCGCAATCAGCCCCAGCATTTT

D: -
J: TRBJ2-5
V: TRBV11-2
size: -
CDR3: CASSLERQGIGETQYF
DNA: TGTGCCAGCAGCTTAGAAAGGCAGGGGATCGGAGAGACCCAGTACTTC

D: -
J: TRBJ1-6
V: TRBV19
size: -
CDR3: CASSIQGVGINSPLHF
DNA: TGTGCCAGTAGTATCCAAGGGGTTGGGATTAATTCACCCCTCCACTTT

D: TRBD1
J: TRBJ2-2
V: TRBV19
size: -
CDR3: CASSILRTGVDGELFF
DNA: TGTGCCAGTAGTATATTACGGACAGGGGTGGACGGGGAGCTGTTTTTT

D: -
J: TRBJ1-5
V: TRBV19
size: -
CDR3: CASSRGLDSNQPQHF
DNA: TGTGCCAGTAGTAGGGGACTGGATAGCAATCAGCCCCAGCATTTT

D: -
J: TRBJ1-5
V: TRBV5-1
size: -
CDR3: CASSLVGTSNQPQHF
DNA: TGCGCCAGCAGCTTGGTCGGGACAAGCAATCAGCCCCAGCATTTT

D: -
J: TRBJ1-2
V: TRBV10-3
size: -
CDR3: CAISDGRGVPNYGYTF
DNA: TGTGCCATCAGTGATGGTAGGGGAGTACCTAACTATGGCTACACCTTC

D: TRBD1
J: TRBJ1-4
V: TRBV10-3
size: -
CDR3: CAISEGSTGQHNEKLFF
DNA: TGTGCCATCAGTGAGGGGTCCACGGGACAGCATAATGAAAAACTGTTTTTT

D: TRBD2
J: TRBJ2-3
V: TRBV6-6
size: -
CDR3: CASSYSGGSTDTQYF
DNA: TGTGCCAGCAGTTACTCCGGGGGGAGCACAGATACGCAGTATTTT

D: -
J: TRBJ2-2
V: TRBV10-2
size: -
CDR3: CASSALAPANTGELFF
DNA: TGCGCCAGCAGCGCCCTCGCACCGGCGAACACCGGGGAGCTGTTTTTT

D: TRBD1
J: TRBJ1-2
V: TRBV18
size: -
CDR3: CASSHGTGDGNGYTF
DNA: TGTGCCAGCTCACACGGGACAGGGGATGGAAATGGCTACACCTTC

D: -
J: TRBJ1-2
V: TRBV2
size: -
CDR3: CASSQGTYGYTF
DNA: TGTGCCAGCAGTCAAGGGACCTATGGCTACACCTTC

D: -
J: TRBJ1-3
V: TRBV27
size: -
CDR3: CASSFSGSGNTIYF
DNA: TGTGCCAGCAGTTTCTCCGGGTCTGGAAACACCATATATTTT

D: -
J: TRBJ2-1
V: TRBV11-3
size: -
CDR3: CASSLEDSTQIF
DNA: TGTGCCAGCAGCTTAGAGGACAGCACCCAGATCTTC

D: -
J: TRBJ2-2
V: TRBV2
size: -
CDR3: CASRYRDILDGELFF
DNA: TGTGCCAGCAGGTACCGGGACATCCTGGACGGGGAGCTGTTTTTT

D: -
J: TRBJ1-5
V: TRBV18
size: -
CDR3: CASSPEGYQPQHF
DNA: TGTGCCAGCTCACCGGAGGGATATCAGCCCCAGCATTTT

D: TRBD2
J: TRBJ2-1
V: TRBV7-9
size: -
CDR3: CASSRGTSAEQFF
DNA: TGTGCCAGCAGCCGAGGGACTAGCGCTGAGCAGTTCTTC

D: -
J: TRBJ1-1
V: TRBV20-1
size: -
CDR3: CSASTGDATEAFF
DNA: TGCAGTGCTAGTACGGGGGACGCCACTGAAGCTTTCTTT

D: TRBD2
J: TRBJ2-3
V: TRBV5-1
size: -
CDR3: CASSLAPTSGGRADTQYF
DNA: TGCGCCAGCAGCTTGGCCCCGACTAGCGGGGGGAGGGCAGATACGCAGTATTTT

D: TRBD1
J: TRBJ1-2
V: TRBV29-1
size: few
CDR3: CSGGDRVGFGGYTF
DNA: TGCAGCGGTGGGGACAGGGTTGGATTCGGGGGCTACACCTTC

D: -
J: TRBJ2-3
V: TRBV5-1
size: few
CDR3: CASSSRYREWGTDTQYF
DNA: TGCGCCAGCAGCTCGAGGTACAGGGAGTGGGGCACAGATACGCAGTATTTT

D: -
J: TRBJ1-4
V: TRBV6-5
size: -
CDR3: CASSFQGTANEKLFF
DNA: TGTGCCAGCAGTTTCCAAGGGACGGCTAATGAAAAACTGTTTTTT

D: -
J: TRBJ1-5
V: TRBV29-1
size: -
CDR3: CSVQAPGQPQHF
DNA: TGCAGCGTACAGGCGCCCGGCCAGCCCCAGCATTTT

D: -
J: TRBJ2-5
V: TRBV5-1
size: -
CDR3: CASSSQFETQYF
DNA: TGCGCCAGCAGCTCCCAATTCGAGACCCAGTACTTC

D: TRBD1
J: TRBJ2-2
V: TRBV28
size: -
CDR3: CASKRQGLNTGELFF
DNA: TGTGCCAGCAAAAGACAGGGCCTGAACACCGGGGAGCTGTTTTTT

D: -
J: TRBJ1-4
V: TRBV3-1/TRBV3-2
size: once
CDR3: CASSHSPPPPEKLFF
DNA: TGTGCCAGCAGCCATTCGCCACCGCCGCCCGAAAAACTGTTTTTT

D: TRBD2
J: TRBJ2-3
V: TRBV7-2
size: -
CDR3: CASSLVGAGGPTDTQYF
DNA: TGTGCCAGCAGCTTAGTAGGTGCGGGGGGCCCCACAGATACGCAGTATTTT

D: -
J: TRBJ2-3
V: TRBV10-3
size: -
CDR3: CAISGGSGAIGDTQYF
DNA: TGTGCCATCAGTGGGGGAAGCGGCGCGATAGGAGATACGCAGTATTTT

D: -
J: TRBJ2-3
V: TRBV4-3
size: -
CDR3: CASSQGNHYAPDTQYF
DNA: TGCGCCAGCAGCCAAGGGAATCATTATGCTCCAGATACGCAGTATTTT

D: -
J: TRBJ1-2
V: TRBV7-2
size: -
CDR3: CASSLVGLHGYTF
DNA: TGTGCCAGCAGCTTAGTTGGCTTGCATGGCTACACCTTC

D: TRBD1
J: TRBJ2-3
V: TRBV25-1
size: -
CDR3: CASSVPGGLDTQYF
DNA: TGTGCCAGCAGTGTCCCAGGGGGTTTGGATACGCAGTATTTT

D: -
J: TRBJ1-6
V: TRBV30
size: -
CDR3: CAWSSPRLDSPLHF
DNA: TGTGCCTGGAGTTCCCCCCGTTTGGATTCACCCCTCCACTTT

D: -
J: TRBJ1-1
V: TRBV5-1
size: -
CDR3: CASSLEGDQKAFF
DNA: TGCGCCAGCAGCTTGGAGGGGGATCAGAAAGCTTTCTTT

D: -
J: TRBJ1-2
V: TRBV27
size: -
CDR3: CASSLRGNYGYTF
DNA: TGTGCCAGCAGTCTCCGGGGAAACTATGGCTACACCTTC

D: -
J: TRBJ2-6
V: TRBV5-1
size: -
CDR3: CASSLGGQSGANVLTF
DNA: TGCGCCAGCAGCTTGGGGGGCCAGTCTGGGGCCAACGTCCTGACTTTC

D: -
J: TRBJ1-1
V: TRBV19
size: -
CDR3: CASSADRLNTEAFF
DNA: TGTGCCAGTAGTGCGGACAGACTGAACACTGAAGCTTTCTTT

D: -
J: TRBJ1-5
V: TRBV28
size: -
CDR3: CASSFSEGNQPQHF
DNA: TGTGCCAGCAGTTTCAGTGAGGGAAATCAGCCCCAGCATTTT

D: -
J: TRBJ1-3
V: TRBV19
size: -
CDR3: CASSRNGAGNTIYF
DNA: TGTGCCAGTAGCCGAAACGGGGCCGGAAACACCATATATTTT

D: TRBD1
J: TRBJ2-1
V: TRBV5-1
size: few
CDR3: CASSLGTGDPYNEQFF
DNA: TGCGCCAGCAGCTTGGGGACAGGGGATCCCTACAATGAGCAGTTCTTC

D: -
J: TRBJ1-2
V: TRBV7-9
size: -
CDR3: CASSLPRGGGYTF
DNA: TGTGCCAGCAGCTTACCCCGGGGGGGTGGCTACACCTTC

D: -
J: TRBJ2-3
V: TRBV18
size: -
CDR3: CASSPQGFTDTQYF
DNA: TGTGCCAGCTCACCACAGGGGTTCACAGATACGCAGTATTTT

D: TRBD1
J: TRBJ1-2
V: TRBV5-1
size: -
CDR3: CASSAQGNYGYTF
DNA: TGCGCCAGCAGCGCACAGGGGAACTATGGCTACACCTTC

D: -
J: TRBJ1-1
V: TRBV27
size: -
CDR3: CASSWRPGQRNTEAFF
DNA: TGTGCCAGCAGTTGGAGACCGGGACAACGGAACACTGAAGCTTTCTTT

D: -
J: TRBJ1-4
V: TRBV5-8
size: -
CDR3: CASSLRQGTNEKLFF
DNA: TGTGCCAGCAGCTTACGTCAGGGTACTAATGAAAAACTGTTTTTT

D: -
J: TRBJ1-5
V: TRBV2
size: -
CDR3: CASTSTSNQPQHF
DNA: TGTGCCAGCACCAGTACTAGCAATCAGCCCCAGCATTTT

D: -
J: TRBJ1-6
V: TRBV3-1/TRBV3-2
size: -
CDR3: CASSQVSQGSSYNSPLHF
DNA: TGTGCCAGCAGCCAAGTTAGTCAGGGAAGCTCCTATAATTCACCCCTCCACTTT

D: -
J: TRBJ1-4
V: TRBV9
size: once
CDR3: CASSGGLGEKLFF
DNA: TGTGCCAGCAGCGGGGGATTGGGTGAAAAACTGTTTTTT

D: TRBD1
J: TRBJ1-2
V: TRBV3-1/TRBV3-2
size: -
CDR3: CASSQEGTGGAAGYTF
DNA: TGTGCCAGCAGCCAAGAAGGGACAGGGGGCGCGGCTGGCTACACCTTC

D: -
J: TRBJ1-3
V: TRBV30
size: -
CDR3: CAWSGHSGSGNTIYF
DNA: TGTGCCTGGAGTGGGCACTCCGGCTCTGGAAACACCATATATTTT